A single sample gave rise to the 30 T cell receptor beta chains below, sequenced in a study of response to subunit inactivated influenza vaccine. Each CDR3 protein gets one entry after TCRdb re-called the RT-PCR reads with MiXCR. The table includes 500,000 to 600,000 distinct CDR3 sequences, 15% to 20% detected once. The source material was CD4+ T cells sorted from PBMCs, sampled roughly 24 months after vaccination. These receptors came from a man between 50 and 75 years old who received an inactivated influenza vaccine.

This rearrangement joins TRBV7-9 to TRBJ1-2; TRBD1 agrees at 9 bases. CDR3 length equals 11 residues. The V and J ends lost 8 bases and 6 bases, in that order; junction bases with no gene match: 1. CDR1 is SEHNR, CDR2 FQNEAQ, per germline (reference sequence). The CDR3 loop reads CASGTGNGYTF. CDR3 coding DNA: TGTGCCAGCGGGACAGGGAATGGCTACACCTTC.

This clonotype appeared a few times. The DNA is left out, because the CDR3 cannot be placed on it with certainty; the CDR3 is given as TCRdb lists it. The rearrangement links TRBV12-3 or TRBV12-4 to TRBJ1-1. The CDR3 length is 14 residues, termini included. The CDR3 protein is CASSTSTRHTEAFF.

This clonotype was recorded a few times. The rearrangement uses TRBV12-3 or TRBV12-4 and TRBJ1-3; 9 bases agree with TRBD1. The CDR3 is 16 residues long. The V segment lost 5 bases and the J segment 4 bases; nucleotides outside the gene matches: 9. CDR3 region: CASSTRQGGPGNTIYF. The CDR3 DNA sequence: TGTGCCAGCAGTACGCGACAGGGGGGGCCCGGAAACACCATATATTTT.

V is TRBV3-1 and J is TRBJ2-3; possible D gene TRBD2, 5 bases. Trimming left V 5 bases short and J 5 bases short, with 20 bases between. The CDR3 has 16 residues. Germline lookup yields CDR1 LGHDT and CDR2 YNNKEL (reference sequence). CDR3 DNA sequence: TGTGCCAGCAGCACCCATTCGGGATTCGGTAGAGATACGCAGTATTTT. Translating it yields CASSTHSGFGRDTQYF.

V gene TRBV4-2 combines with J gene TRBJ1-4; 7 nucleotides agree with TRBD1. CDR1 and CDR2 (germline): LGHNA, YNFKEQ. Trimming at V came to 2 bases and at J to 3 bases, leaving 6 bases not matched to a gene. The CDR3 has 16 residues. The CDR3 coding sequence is TGTGCCAGCAGCCAATCGACAGGGCATTCTAATGAAAAACTGTTTTTT. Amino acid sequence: CASSQSTGHSNEKLFF.

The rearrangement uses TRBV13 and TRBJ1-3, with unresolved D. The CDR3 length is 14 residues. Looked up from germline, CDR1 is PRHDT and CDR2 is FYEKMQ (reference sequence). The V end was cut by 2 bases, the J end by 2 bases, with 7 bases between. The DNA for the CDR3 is TGTGCCAGCAGCTTAAAACGACCTGGAAACACCATATATTTT. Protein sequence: CASSLKRPGNTIYF.

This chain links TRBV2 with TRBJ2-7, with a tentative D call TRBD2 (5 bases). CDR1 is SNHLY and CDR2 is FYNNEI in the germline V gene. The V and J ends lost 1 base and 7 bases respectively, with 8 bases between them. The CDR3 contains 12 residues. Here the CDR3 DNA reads TGTGCCAGCAGTGAAGGTGGCGGGGAGCAGTACTTC. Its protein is CASSEGGGEQYF.

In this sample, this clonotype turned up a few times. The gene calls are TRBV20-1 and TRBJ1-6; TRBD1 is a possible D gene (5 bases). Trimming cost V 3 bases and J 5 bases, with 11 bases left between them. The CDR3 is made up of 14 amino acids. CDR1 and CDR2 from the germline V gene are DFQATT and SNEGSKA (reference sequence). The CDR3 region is CSASADSNNSPLHF. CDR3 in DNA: TGCAGTGCTAGCGCTGACAGTAATAATTCACCCCTCCACTTT.

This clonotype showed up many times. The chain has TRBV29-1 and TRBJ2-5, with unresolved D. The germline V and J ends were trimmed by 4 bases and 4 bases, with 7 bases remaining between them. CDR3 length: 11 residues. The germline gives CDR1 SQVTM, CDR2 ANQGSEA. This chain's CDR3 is CSVGAAETQYF. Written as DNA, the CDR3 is TGCAGCGTTGGGGCCGCAGAGACCCAGTACTTC.

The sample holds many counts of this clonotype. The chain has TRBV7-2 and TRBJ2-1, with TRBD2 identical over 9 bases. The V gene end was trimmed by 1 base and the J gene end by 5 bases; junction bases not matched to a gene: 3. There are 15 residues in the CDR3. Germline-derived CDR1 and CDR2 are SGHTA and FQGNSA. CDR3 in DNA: TGTGCCAGCAGCTTAGTGGCTAGCGGGAACAATGAGCAGTTCTTC. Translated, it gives CASSLVASGNNEQFF.

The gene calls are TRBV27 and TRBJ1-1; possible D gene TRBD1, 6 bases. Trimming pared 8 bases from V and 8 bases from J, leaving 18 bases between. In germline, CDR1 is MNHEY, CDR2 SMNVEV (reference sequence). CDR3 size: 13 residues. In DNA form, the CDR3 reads TGTGCCAGCTTTCACCACGGGGGCGGGGAAGCTTTCTTT. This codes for CASFHHGGGEAFF.

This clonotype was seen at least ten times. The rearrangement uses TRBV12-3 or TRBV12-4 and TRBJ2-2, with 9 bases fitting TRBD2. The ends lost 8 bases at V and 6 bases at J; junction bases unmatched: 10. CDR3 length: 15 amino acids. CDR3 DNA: TGTGCCAGCGGTAAAGCGGGAGGTTCTCCCGGGGAGCTGTTTTTT. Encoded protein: CASGKAGGSPGELFF.

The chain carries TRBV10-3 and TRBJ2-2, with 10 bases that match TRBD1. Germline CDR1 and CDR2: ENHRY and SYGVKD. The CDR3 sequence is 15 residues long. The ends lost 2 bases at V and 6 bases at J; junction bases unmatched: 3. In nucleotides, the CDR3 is TGTGCCATCAGTGAGGACAGGGGGCGGTCCGGGGAGCTGTTTTTT. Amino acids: CAISEDRGRSGELFF.

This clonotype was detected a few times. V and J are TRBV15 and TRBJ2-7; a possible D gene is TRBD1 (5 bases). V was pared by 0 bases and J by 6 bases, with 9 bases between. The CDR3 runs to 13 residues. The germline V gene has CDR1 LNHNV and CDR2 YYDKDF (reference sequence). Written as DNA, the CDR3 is TGTGCCACCAGCAGAGACAGGGTTGGCGAGCAGTACTTC. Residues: CATSRDRVGEQYF.

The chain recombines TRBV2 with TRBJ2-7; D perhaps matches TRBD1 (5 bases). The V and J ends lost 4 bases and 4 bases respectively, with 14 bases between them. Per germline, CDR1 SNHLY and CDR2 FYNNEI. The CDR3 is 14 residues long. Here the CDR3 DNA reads TGTGCCAGCAGTGGCGCCAGGGTTCAGTACGAGCAGTACTTC. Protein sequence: CASSGARVQYEQYF.

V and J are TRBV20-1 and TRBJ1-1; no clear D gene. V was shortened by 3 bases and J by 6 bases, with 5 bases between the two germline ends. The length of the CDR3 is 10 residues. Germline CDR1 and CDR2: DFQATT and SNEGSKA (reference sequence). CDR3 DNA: TGCAGTGCTAGTGCCCCTGAAGCTTTCTTT. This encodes CSASAPEAFF.

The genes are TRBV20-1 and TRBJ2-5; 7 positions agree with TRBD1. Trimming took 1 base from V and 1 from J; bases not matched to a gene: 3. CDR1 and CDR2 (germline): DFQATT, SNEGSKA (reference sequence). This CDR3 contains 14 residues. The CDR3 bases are TGCAGTGCTAGAGCCTGGACAGGCCAAGAGACCCAGTACTTC. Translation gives CSARAWTGQETQYF.

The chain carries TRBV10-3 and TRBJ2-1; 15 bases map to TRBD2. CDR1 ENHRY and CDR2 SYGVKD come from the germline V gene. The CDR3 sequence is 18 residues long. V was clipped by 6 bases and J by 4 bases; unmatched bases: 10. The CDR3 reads CAIRGTSGGPTPYNEQFF. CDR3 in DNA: TGTGCCATCAGGGGGACTAGCGGGGGGCCCACCCCTTACAATGAGCAGTTCTTC.

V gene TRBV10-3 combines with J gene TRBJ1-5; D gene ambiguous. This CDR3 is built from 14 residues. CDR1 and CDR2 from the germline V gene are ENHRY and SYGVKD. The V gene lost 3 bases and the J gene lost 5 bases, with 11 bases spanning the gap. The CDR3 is CAISDSGPHQPQHF. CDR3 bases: TGTGCCATCAGTGATAGCGGGCCCCATCAGCCCCAGCATTTT.

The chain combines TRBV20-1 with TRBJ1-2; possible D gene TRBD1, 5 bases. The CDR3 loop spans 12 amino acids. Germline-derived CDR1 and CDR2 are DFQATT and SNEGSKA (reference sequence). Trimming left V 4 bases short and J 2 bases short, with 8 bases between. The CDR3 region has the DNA TGCAGTGCTATATCAGGGAACTATGGCTACACCTTC. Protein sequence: CSAISGNYGYTF.

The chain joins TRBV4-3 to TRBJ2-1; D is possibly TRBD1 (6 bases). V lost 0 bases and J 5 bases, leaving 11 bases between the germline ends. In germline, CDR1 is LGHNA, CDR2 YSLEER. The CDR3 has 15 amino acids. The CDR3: CASSQEGAKNNEQFF. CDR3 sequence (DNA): TGCGCCAGCAGCCAAGAGGGGGCCAAGAACAATGAGCAGTTCTTC.

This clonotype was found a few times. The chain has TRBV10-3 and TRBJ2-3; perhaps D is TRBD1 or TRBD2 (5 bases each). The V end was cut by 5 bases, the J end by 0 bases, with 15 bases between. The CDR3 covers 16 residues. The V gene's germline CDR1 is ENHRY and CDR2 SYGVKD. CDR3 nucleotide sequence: TGTGCCATCAGTTGGGACCAGACAATCAGCACAGATACGCAGTATTTT. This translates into CAISWDQTISTDTQYF.

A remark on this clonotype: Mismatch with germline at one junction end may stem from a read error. This CDR3 is CASSPLGVNYGYTF. Written as DNA, the CDR3 is TGTGCTAGCAGCCCCCTGGGCGTTAACTATGGCTACACCTTC. The chain uses TRBV3-1 and TRBJ1-2, with D uncertain. Germline assignment: CDR1 LGHDT and CDR2 YNNKEL (reference sequence). This CDR3 has 14 amino acids. The entire variable domain, with the rest obtained from reference TRBV3-1 and TRBJ1-2, is as follows: DTAVSQTPKYLVTQMGNDKSIKCEQNLGHDTMYWYKQDSKKFLKIMFSYNNKELIINETVPNRFSPKSPDKAHLNLHINSLELGDSAVYFCASSPLGVNYGYTFGSGTRLTVV.

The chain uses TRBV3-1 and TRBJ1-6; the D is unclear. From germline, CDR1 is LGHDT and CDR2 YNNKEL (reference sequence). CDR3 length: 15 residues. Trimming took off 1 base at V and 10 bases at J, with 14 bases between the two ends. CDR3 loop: CASSQGQLGWSPLHF. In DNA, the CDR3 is TGTGCCAGCAGCCAAGGGCAGCTGGGGTGGTCACCCCTCCACTTT.

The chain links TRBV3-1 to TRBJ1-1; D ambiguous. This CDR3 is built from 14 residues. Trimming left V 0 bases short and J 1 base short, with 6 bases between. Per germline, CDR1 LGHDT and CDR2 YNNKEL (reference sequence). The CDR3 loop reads CASSQEVRNTEAFF. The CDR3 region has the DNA TGTGCCAGCAGCCAAGAGGTCAGGAACACTGAAGCTTTCTTT. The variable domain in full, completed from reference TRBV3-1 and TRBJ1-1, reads DTAVSQTPKYLVTQMGNDKSIKCEQNLGHDTMYWYKQDSKKFLKIMFSYNNKELIINETVPNRFSPKSPDKAHLNLHINSLELGDSAVYFCASSQEVRNTEAFFGQGTRLTVV.

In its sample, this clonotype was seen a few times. CDR3 in DNA: TGTGCCAGCAGCCCCCGGGCTAGCGGGAGGTCCGCAGATACGCAGTATTTT. This codes for CASSPRASGRSADTQYF. The chain joins TRBV9 to TRBJ2-3; TRBD2 matches at 11 bases. From germline, CDR1 is SGDLS and CDR2 YYNGEE. The ends lost 4 bases at V and 4 bases at J; junction bases unmatched: 11. This CDR3 has 17 amino acids.

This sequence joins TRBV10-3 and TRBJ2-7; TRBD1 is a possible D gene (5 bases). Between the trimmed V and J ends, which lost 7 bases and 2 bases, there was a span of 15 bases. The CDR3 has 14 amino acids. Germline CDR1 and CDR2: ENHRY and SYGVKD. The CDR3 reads CAIKGEGITYEQYF. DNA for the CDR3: TGTGCCATCAAAGGGGAAGGGATCACCTACGAGCAGTACTTC.

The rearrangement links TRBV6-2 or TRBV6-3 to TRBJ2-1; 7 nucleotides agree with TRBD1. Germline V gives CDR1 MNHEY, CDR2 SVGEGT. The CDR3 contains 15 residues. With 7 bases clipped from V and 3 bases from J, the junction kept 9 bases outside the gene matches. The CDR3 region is CASTKTGWGYNEQFF. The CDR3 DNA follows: TGTGCCAGCACCAAGACAGGGTGGGGCTACAATGAGCAGTTCTTC.

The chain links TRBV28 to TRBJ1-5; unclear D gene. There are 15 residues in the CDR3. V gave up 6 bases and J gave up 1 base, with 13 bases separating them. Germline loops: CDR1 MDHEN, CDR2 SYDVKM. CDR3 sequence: CASSSPPVSNQPQHF. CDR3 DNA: TGTGCCAGCAGCTCTCCGCCTGTGAGCAATCAGCCCCAGCATTTT.

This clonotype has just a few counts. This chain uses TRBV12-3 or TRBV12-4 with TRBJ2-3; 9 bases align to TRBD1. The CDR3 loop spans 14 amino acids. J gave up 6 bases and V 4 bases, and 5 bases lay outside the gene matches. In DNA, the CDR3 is TGTGCCAGCAGTTGGGACAGGGAGTGGGATACGCAGTATTTT. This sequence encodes CASSWDREWDTQYF.